These 12 T cell receptor beta chains were sequenced from one sample in a study of control samples from healthy donors and cancer patients. Clones were sequenced by immunoSEQ multiplex PCR, and TCRdb holds only the in-frame ones, with some missing. The sample carries approximately 120,000 clones, about 89% recorded once. Specimen: blood. Receptors originate from a woman in her fifties or sixties in good health.

J is TRBJ2-5 and V is TRBV2, with 8 bases that match TRBD2. Germline assignment: CDR1 SNHLY and CDR2 FYNNEI. The CDR3 loop spans 15 amino acids. The V and J ends lost 6 bases and 5 bases, in that order; junction bases with no gene match: 11. The CDR3 nucleotides are TGTGCCAGCAGCCCTGGGCCAGCGGGGGTTGAGACCCAGTACTTC. It specifies CASSPGPAGVETQYF. Variable domain in full (rest from reference TRBV2 and TRBJ2-5): EPEVTQTPSHQVTQMGQEVILRCVPISNHLYFYWYRQILGQKVEFLVSFYNNEISEKSEIFDDQFSVERPDGSNFTLKIRSTKLEDSAMYFCASSPGPAGVETQYFGPGTRLLVL.

The chain is built from TRBV30 and TRBJ2-5, with D unresolved. Per germline, CDR1 GTSNPN and CDR2 SVGIG (reference sequence). Trimming stripped 4 bases from V and 3 bases from J, with 15 bases between. This CDR3 has 14 residues. This CDR3 reads CAWNRFGLEETQYF. The CDR3, as DNA: TGTGCCTGGAATCGATTCGGGCTGGAAGAGACCCAGTACTTC.

V usage is TRBV10-2 and J usage is TRBJ1-4; tentatively, D is TRBD1 (5 bases). Germline loops: CDR1 WSHSY, CDR2 SAAADI. Trimming cost V 2 bases and J 6 bases, with 13 bases left between them. This CDR3 is 15 amino acids long. This CDR3 is CASSEPGTDYEKLFF. The CDR3 nucleotides read TGCGCCAGCAGTGAGCCAGGGACGGACTATGAAAAACTGTTTTTT.

The table lists this clone with a count of one. The V and J genes are TRBV10-2 and TRBJ1-3; D possibly corresponds to TRBD1 (5 bases). V lost 5 bases and J 0 bases, leaving 11 bases between the germline ends. CDR1 is WSHSY, CDR2 SAAADI, per germline. CDR3 length equals 15 residues. In DNA form, the CDR3 reads TGCGCCAGCAGTTCGACAGCCTCCTCTGGAAACACCATATATTTT. Protein: CASSSTASSGNTIYF.

The table lists this clone with a count of one. V gene TRBV23-1 combines with J gene TRBJ2-7; perhaps TRBD2 as D (6 bases). TRBV23-1 is an ORF, with its function uncertain. V lost 7 bases and J 5 bases, leaving 15 bases between the germline ends. CDR3 size: 13 residues. The CDR3 is CASNLPTRNEQYV. DNA for the CDR3: TGCGCCAGCAACCTGCCGACTAGGAACGAGCAGTACGTC.

V is TRBV19 and J is TRBJ2-7, with D perhaps being TRBD1 or TRBD2 (6 bases each). Germline CDR1 is LNHDA and CDR2 is SQIVND (reference sequence). The CDR3 is made up of 17 amino acids. Between the trimmed V and J ends, which lost 6 bases and 3 bases, there was a span of 24 bases. CDR3: CASRRGAQSGASYEQYF. In DNA, the CDR3 is TGTGCCAGTAGGAGGGGGGCGCAGTCGGGGGCGAGCTACGAGCAGTACTTC.

V usage is TRBV14 and J usage is TRBJ2-5; TRBD2 matches 8 bases. V dropped 2 bases and J dropped 5; count of bases not matched to a gene: 13. This CDR3 spans 17 amino acids. Germline assignment: CDR1 SGHDN and CDR2 FVKESK. DNA of the CDR3: TGTGCCAGCAGCCAAATGAAAGCCGTAGCGGGGTGGGAGACCCAGTACTTC. It encodes CASSQMKAVAGWETQYF.

This sequence joins TRBV11-2 and TRBJ2-5; D tentatively fits TRBD1 or TRBD2 (6 bases each). CDR1 and CDR2 (germline): SGHAT, FQNNGV. This CDR3 comprises 14 residues. V lost 6 bases and J lost 8, with 19 bases in between. The CDR3 is CASSTWGAIGTQYF. Written as DNA, the CDR3 is TGTGCCAGCAGTACTTGGGGGGCTATTGGAACCCAGTACTTC.

The J gene is TRBJ2-4, the V gene TRBV9; TRBD2 agrees at 13 bases. The germline V gene has CDR1 SGDLS and CDR2 YYNGEE. The CDR3 has 18 residues. V lost 4 bases, J lost 3 bases, and 10 bases stayed unmatched. Here the CDR3 reads CASSPTGLAGLGKNIQYF. CDR3 coding DNA: TGTGCCAGCAGCCCGACGGGACTAGCGGGACTCGGCAAAAACATTCAGTACTTC.

The chain recombines TRBV12-5 with TRBJ1-4, with D possibly matching TRBD1 (5 bases). The CDR3 runs to 15 residues. Germline V gene sequence: CDR1 LGHNT, CDR2 FRNRAP. Trimming removed 6 bases from V and 0 bases from J, with 11 bases in between. CDR3 DNA: TGTGCTAGTGGGCCCGGGGCTTCAACTAATGAAAAACTGTTTTTT. This translates into CASGPGASTNEKLFF.

V and J are TRBV20-1 and TRBJ2-1; 12 positions agree with TRBD2. V dropped 3 bases and J dropped 0; count of bases not matched to a gene: 15. The V gene's germline CDR1 is DFQATT and CDR2 SNEGSKA (reference sequence). The CDR3 consists of 20 residues. The CDR3 nucleotides read TGCAGTGCTAGTGGAATAGGACTAGCGGGACTAAAGAGCTCCTACAATGAGCAGTTCTTC. It specifies CSASGIGLAGLKSSYNEQFF.

The CDR3 DNA reads as TGTGCCAGTAGTATCGGCGGACCAGATACGCAGTATTTT. Translated: CASSIGGPDTQYF. The rearrangement links TRBV19 to TRBJ2-3; D remains ambiguous. The CDR3 runs to 13 residues. V gave up 3 bases and J gave up 4 bases, with 8 bases separating them. Germline loops: CDR1 LNHDA, CDR2 SQIVND (reference sequence).